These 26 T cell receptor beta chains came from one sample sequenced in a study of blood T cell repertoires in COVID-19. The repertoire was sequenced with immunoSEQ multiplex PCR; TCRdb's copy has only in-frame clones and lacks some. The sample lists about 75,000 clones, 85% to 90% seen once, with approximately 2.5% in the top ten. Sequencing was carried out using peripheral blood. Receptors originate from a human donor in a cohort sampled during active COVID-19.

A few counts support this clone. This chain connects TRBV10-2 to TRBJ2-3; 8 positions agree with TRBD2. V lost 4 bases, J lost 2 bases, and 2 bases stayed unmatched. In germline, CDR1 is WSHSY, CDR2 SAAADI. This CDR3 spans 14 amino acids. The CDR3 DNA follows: TGCGCCAGCAGTGTCGGGGGGGTCACAGATACGCAGTATTTT. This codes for CASSVGGVTDTQYF.

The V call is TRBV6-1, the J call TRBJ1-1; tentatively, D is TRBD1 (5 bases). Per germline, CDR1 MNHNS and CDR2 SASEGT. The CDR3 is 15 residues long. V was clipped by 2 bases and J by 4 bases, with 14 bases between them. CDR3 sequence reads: CASSEPAGRGTEAFF. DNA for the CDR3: TGTGCCAGCAGTGAACCGGCAGGGCGGGGCACTGAAGCTTTCTTT.

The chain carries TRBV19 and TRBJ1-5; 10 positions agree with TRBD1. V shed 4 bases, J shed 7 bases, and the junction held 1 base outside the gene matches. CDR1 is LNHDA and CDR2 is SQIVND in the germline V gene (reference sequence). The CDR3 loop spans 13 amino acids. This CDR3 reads CASSRDRGQPQHF. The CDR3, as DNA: TGTGCCAGTAGTAGGGACAGGGGACAGCCCCAGCATTTT.

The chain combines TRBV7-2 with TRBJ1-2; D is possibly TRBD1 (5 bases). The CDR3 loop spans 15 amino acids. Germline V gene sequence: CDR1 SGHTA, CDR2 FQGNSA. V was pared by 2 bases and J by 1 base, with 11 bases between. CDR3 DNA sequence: TGTGCCAGCAGCTTATCCAGGGAATATAACTATGGCTACACCTTC. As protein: CASSLSREYNYGYTF.

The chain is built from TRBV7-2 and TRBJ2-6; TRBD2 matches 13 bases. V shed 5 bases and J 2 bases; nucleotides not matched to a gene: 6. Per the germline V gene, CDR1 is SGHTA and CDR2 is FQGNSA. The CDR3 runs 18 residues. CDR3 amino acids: CASSPTSGGAAGANVLTF. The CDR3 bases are TGTGCCAGCAGCCCCACTAGCGGGGGGGCCGCTGGGGCCAACGTCCTGACTTTC.

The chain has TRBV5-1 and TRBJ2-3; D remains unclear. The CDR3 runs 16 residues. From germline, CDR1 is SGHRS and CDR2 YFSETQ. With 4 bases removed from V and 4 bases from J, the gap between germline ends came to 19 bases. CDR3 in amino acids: CASSLGGSGNSDTQYF. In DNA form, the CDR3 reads TGCGCCAGCAGCCTGGGTGGCTCAGGAAACTCAGATACGCAGTATTTT.

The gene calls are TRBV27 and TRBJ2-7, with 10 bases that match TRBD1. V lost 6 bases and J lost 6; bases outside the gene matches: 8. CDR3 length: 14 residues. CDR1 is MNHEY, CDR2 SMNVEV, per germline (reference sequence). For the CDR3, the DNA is TGTGCCAGCAGGCCTCTATGGACAGGGGGCGAGCAGTACTTC. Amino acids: CASRPLWTGGEQYF.

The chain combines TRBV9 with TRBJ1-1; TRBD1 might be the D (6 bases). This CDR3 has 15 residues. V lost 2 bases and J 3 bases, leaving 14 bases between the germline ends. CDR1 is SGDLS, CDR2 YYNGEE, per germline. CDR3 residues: CASSVTGTTHTEAFF. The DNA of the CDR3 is TGTGCCAGCAGCGTCACAGGGACAACCCACACTGAAGCTTTCTTT.

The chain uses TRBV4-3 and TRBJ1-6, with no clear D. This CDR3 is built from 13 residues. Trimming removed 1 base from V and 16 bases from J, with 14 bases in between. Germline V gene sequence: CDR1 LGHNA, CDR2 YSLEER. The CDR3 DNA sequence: TGCGCCAGCAGCCAAGGTTTCCCGACAAGGCTCCACTTT. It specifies CASSQGFPTRLHF.

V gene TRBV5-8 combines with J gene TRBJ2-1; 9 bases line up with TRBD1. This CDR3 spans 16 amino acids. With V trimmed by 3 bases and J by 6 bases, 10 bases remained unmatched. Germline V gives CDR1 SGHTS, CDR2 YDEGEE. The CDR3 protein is CASSSGDREARNEQFF. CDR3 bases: TGTGCCAGCAGCTCCGGGGACAGGGAGGCCCGCAATGAGCAGTTCTTC.

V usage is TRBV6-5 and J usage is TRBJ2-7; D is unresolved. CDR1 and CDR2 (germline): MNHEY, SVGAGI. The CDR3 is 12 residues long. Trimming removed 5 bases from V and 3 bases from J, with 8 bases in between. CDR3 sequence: CASSHSFYEQYF. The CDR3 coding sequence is TGTGCCAGCAGTCACAGCTTCTACGAGCAGTACTTC.

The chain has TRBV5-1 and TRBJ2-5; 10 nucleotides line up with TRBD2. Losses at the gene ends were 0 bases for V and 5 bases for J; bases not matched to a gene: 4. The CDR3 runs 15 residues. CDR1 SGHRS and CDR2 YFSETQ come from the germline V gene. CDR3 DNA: TGCGCCAGCAGCTTGGCACTAGCGGGAAGGGAGACCCAGTACTTC. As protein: CASSLALAGRETQYF.

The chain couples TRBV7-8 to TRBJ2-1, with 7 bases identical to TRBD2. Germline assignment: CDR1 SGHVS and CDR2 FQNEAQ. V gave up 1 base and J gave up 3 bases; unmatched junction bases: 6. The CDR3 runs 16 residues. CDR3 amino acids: CASSLVGGRDYNEQFF. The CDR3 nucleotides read TGTGCCAGCAGCTTAGTAGGCGGGAGAGACTACAATGAGCAGTTCTTC.

CDR3 nucleotides: TGTGCCAGTAGCAAATATGACAGTAACACCGGGGAGCTGTTTTTT. Translated, it gives CASSKYDSNTGELFF. This chain joins TRBV19 and TRBJ2-2; a possible D gene is TRBD1 (5 bases). The CDR3 totals 15 residues. The germline V and J ends were trimmed by 6 bases and 2 bases, with 13 bases remaining between them. Germline lookup yields CDR1 LNHDA and CDR2 SQIVND (reference sequence).

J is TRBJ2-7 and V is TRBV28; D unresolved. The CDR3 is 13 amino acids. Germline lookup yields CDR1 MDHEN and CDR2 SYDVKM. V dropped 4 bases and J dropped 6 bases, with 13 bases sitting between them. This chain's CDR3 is CASSSRLESEQYF. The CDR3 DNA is TGTGCCAGCAGTTCTCGTCTTGAGAGCGAGCAGTACTTC.

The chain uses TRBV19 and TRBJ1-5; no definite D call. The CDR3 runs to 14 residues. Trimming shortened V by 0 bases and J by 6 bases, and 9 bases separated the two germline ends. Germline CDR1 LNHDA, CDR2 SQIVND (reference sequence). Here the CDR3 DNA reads TGTGCCAGTAGTATAGATCTATCTACTCAGCCCCAGCATTTT. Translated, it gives CASSIDLSTQPQHF.

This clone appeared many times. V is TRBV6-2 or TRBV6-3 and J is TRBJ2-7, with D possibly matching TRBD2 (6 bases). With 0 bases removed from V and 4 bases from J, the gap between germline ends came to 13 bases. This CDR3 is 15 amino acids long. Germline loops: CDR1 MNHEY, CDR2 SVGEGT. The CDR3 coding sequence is TGTGCCAGCAGTTACTCGTTTAGCGGAGATTACGAGCAGTACTTC. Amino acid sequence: CASSYSFSGDYEQYF.

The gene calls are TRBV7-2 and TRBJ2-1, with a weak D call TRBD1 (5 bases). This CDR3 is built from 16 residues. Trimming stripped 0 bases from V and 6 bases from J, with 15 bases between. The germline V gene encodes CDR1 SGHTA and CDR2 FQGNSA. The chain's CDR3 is CASSLAGLLQGNEQFF. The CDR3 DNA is TGTGCCAGCAGCTTAGCTGGGCTCCTCCAGGGCAATGAGCAGTTCTTC.

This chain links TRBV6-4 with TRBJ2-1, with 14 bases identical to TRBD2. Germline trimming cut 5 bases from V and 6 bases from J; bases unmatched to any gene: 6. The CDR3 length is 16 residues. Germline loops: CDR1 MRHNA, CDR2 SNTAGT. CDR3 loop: CASSPGTSGGGNEQFF. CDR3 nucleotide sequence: TGTGCCAGCAGTCCTGGGACTAGCGGGGGTGGCAATGAGCAGTTCTTC.

The CDR3 loop is CASSLTGAYEQYF. CDR3 bases: TGTGCCAGCAGCTTGACAGGGGCCTACGAGCAGTACTTC. This chain links TRBV5-8 with TRBJ2-7; 7 bases fit TRBD1. V lost 1 base to trimming and J lost 2 bases; unmatched junction nucleotides: 0. CDR3 size: 13 residues. The germline V gene encodes CDR1 SGHTS and CDR2 YDEGEE.

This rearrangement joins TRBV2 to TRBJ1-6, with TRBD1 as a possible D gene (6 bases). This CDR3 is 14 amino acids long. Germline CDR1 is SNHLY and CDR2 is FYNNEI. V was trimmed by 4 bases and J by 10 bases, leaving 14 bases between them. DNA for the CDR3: TGTGCCAGCAGTGGACTCGGACAGATCTCACCCCTCCACTTT. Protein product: CASSGLGQISPLHF.

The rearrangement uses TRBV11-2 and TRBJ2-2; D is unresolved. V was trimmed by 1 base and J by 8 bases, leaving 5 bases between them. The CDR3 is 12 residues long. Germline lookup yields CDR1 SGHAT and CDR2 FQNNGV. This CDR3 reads CASSLARGELFF. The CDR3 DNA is TGTGCCAGCAGCTTAGCTAGAGGGGAGCTGTTTTTT. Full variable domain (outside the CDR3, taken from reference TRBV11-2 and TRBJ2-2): EAGVAQSPRYKIIEKRQSVAFWCNPISGHATLYWYQQILGQGPKLLIQFQNNGVVDDSQLPKDRFSAERLKGVDSTLKIQPAKLEDSAVYLCASSLARGELFFGEGSRLTVL.

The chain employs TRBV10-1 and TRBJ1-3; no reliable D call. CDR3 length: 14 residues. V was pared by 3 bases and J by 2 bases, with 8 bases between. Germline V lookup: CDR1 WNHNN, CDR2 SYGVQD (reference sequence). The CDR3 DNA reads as TGCGCCAGCAGTGATACAGTTACTGGAAACACCATATATTTT. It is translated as CASSDTVTGNTIYF.

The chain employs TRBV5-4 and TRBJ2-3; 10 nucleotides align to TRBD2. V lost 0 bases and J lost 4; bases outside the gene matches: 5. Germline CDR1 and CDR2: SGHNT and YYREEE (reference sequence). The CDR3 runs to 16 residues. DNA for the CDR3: TGTGCCAGCAGCTTGGAAAGCGGGAGGGCCCCAGATACGCAGTATTTT. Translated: CASSLESGRAPDTQYF.

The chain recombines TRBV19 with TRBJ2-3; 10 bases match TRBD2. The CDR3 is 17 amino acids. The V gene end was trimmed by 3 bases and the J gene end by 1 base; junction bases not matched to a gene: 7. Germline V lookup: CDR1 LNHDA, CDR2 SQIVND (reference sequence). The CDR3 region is CASSMAAGGLGTDTQYF. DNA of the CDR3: TGTGCCAGTAGTATGGCAGCGGGGGGGCTTGGCACAGATACGCAGTATTTT. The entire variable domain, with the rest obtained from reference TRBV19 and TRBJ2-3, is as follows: DGGITQSPKYLFRKEGQNVTLSCEQNLNHDAMYWYRQDPGQGLRLIYYSQIVNDFQKGDIAEGYSVSREKKESFPLTVTSAQKNPTAFYLCASSMAAGGLGTDTQYFGPGTRLTVL.

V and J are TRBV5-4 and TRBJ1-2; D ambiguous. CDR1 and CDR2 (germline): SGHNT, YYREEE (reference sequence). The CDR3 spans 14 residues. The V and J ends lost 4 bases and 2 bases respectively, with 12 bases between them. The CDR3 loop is CASSESLENYGYTF. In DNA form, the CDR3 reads TGTGCCAGCAGCGAAAGTTTGGAGAACTATGGCTACACCTTC.